The rows below give T cell receptor beta chains drawn from one sample of a study of PD-1 blockade in classical Hodgkin lymphoma. This table comes from immunoSEQ multiplex PCR, and its TCRdb copy is limited to in-frame clones, with some not included. The table includes around 40,000 clones, 70% to 85% detected once. This specimen was peripheral blood mononuclear cells (PBMCs), taken before the fourth cycle of nivolumab. All receptors derive from a human donor with classical Hodgkin lymphoma. Both conserved end residues are part of each CDR3. Fields, in order: CDR3 protein, CDR3 DNA, V gene, J gene, D gene, clone size. D genes are given only for firm matches. For some rows the clone size is stated as once, few or many, or as a class when expanded; others skip it.

CASSLGQGSPYEQYF,TGTGCCAGCAGTTTGGGGCAGGGGTCTCCCTACGAGCAGTACTTC,TRBV28,TRBJ2-7,.,.
CASSHRGQGIDEQYF,TGCGCCAGCAGCCACCGGGGACAGGGGATCGACGAGCAGTACTTC,TRBV4-1,TRBJ2-7,TRBD1,.
CASSSRGDQPQHF,TGTGCCAGCAGCTCACGGGGGGATCAGCCCCAGCATTTT,TRBV6-6,TRBJ1-5,.,.
CASETSGGFGNEQFF,TGTGCCAGCGAGACTAGCGGGGGGTTCGGCAATGAGCAGTTCTTC,TRBV6-1,TRBJ2-1,TRBD2,once
CASSLARSNTGELFF,TGTGCCAGCAGCTTGGCCCGGTCGAACACCGGGGAGCTGTTTTTT,TRBV5-6,TRBJ2-2,.,.
CASSARDRGQETQYF,TGTGCCAGCAGCGCCCGGGACAGGGGCCAAGAGACCCAGTACTTC,TRBV7-2,TRBJ2-5,TRBD1,.
CASSLAGQGYEQYF,TGTGCCAGCAGCTTAGCAGGGCAGGGTTACGAGCAGTACTTC,TRBV7-2,TRBJ2-7,.,once
CASSSIISTGELFF,TGTGCCAGCAGCTCCATTATTTCTACCGGGGAGCTGTTTTTT,TRBV11-2,TRBJ2-2,.,.
CASSQVWAGLEGYTF,TGCGCCAGCAGCCAAGTGTGGGCGGGGTTAGAAGGCTACACCTTC,TRBV4-3,TRBJ1-2,.,.
CASSGQFSYGYTF,TGTGCCAGCAGCGGACAGTTTTCCTATGGCTACACCTTC,TRBV9,TRBJ1-2,.,once
CASSPRGGGSTDTQYF,TGTGCCAGTAGTCCCCGTGGGGGGGGGAGCACAGATACGCAGTATTTT,TRBV19,TRBJ2-3,TRBD2,.
CASSLSSGNEQYF,TGTGCCAGCAGCTTAAGCTCTGGGAACGAGCAGTACTTC,TRBV7-9,TRBJ2-7,.,.
CASRPDQGAPGANVLTF,TGTGCCAGCAGACCTGACCAGGGGGCCCCTGGGGCCAACGTCCTGACTTTC,TRBV28,TRBJ2-6,TRBD1,.
CASSLVRAALPNEQYF,TGTGCCAGCAGCTTGGTCAGGGCAGCCTTACCGAACGAGCAGTACTTC,TRBV5-6,TRBJ2-7,.,.
CAISERRDGKTQYF,TGTGCCATCAGTGAGAGGCGGGACGGGAAGACCCAGTACTTC,TRBV10-3,TRBJ2-5,.,.
CASSLKTGLALNEQYF,TGTGCCAGCAGCTTGAAAACCGGACTAGCGCTTAATGAGCAGTACTTC,TRBV5-4,TRBJ2-7,TRBD2,.
CASSLGVYNSPLHF,TGTGCCAGCAGCTTAGGAGTTTATAATTCACCCCTCCACTTT,TRBV9,TRBJ1-6,.,.
CASSPSGSGNTIYF,TGTGCCAGCAGTCCCTCAGGGTCCGGAAACACCATATATTTT,TRBV28,TRBJ1-3,.,.
CASSAGTSRRGVGEQFF,TGTGCCAGCAGCGCTGGGACTAGCCGTCGAGGGGTTGGTGAGCAGTTCTTC,TRBV9,TRBJ2-1,TRBD2,.
CASRGGGSTDTQYF,TGTGCCAGCAGGGGAGGGGGAAGCACAGATACGCAGTATTTT,TRBV7-2,TRBJ2-3,.,once
CASTAMNTEAFF,TGTGCCAGCACCGCGATGAACACTGAAGCTTTCTTT,TRBV5-4,TRBJ1-1,.,few
CASSPGIGDNSPLHF,TGTGCCAGCAGTCCAGGGATAGGGGATAATTCACCCCTCCACTTT,TRBV2,TRBJ1-6,.,.
CASRGKPGQGGDTQYF,TGTGCCAGCAGAGGTAAACCGGGACAGGGAGGAGATACGCAGTATTTT,TRBV2,TRBJ2-3,TRBD1,.
CASSLGMNTEAFF,TGCGCCAGCAGCTTGGGCATGAACACTGAAGCTTTCTTT,TRBV5-1,TRBJ1-1,.,.